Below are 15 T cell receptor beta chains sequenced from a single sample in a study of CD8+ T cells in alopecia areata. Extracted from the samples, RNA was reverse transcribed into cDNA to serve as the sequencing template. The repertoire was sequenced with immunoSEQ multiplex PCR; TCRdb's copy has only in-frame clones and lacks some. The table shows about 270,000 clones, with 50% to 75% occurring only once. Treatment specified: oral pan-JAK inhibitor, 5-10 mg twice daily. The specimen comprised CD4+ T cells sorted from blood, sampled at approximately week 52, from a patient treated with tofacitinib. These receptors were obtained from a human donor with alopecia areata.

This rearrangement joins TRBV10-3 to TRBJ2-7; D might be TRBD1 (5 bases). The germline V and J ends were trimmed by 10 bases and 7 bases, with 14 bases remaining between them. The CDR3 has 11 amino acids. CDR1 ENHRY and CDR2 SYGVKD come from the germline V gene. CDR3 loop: CATQGVGEQYF. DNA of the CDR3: TGTGCCACCCAGGGTGTTGGAGAGCAGTACTTC.

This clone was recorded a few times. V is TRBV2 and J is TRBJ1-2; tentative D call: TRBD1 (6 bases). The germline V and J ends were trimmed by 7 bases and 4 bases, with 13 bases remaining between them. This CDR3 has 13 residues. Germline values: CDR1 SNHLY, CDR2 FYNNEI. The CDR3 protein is CASTEGGFYGYTF. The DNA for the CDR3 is TGTGCCAGCACTGAGGGGGGATTCTATGGCTACACCTTC.

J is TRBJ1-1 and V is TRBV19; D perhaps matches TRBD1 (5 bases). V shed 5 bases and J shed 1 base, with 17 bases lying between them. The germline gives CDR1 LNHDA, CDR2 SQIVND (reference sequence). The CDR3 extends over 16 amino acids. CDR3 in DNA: TGTGCCAGTAGTCTATACCCTCGGGGCGCGAACACTGAAGCTTTCTTT. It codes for CASSLYPRGANTEAFF.

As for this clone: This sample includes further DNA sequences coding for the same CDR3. CDR3 DNA sequence: TGTGCCTGGAGTGGGACAGGGACAGATACGCAGTATTTT. Residues: CAWSGTGTDTQYF. The rearrangement uses TRBV30 and TRBJ2-3, with TRBD1 identical over 8 bases. J lost 3 bases, V lost 1 base, and 0 bases had no gene match. Germline CDR1 reads GTSNPN; CDR2 reads SVGIG (reference sequence). The CDR3 runs to 13 residues.

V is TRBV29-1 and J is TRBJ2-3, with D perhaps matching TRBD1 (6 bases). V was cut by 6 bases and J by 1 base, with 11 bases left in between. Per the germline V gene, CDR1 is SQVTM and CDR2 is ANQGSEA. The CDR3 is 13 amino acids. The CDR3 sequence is CSVRGWGTDTQYF. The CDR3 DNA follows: TGCAGCGTCAGGGGTTGGGGCACAGATACGCAGTATTTT.

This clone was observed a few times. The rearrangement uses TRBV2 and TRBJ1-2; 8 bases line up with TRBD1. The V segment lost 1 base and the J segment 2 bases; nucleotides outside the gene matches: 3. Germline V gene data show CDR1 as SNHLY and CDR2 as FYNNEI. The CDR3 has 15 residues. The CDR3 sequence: CASSEGRTGNYGYTF. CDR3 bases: TGTGCCAGCAGTGAAGGTCGGACAGGGAACTATGGCTACACCTTC.

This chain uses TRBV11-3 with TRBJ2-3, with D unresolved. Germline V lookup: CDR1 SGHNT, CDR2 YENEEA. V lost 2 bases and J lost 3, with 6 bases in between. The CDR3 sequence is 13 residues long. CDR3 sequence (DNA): TGTGCCAGCAGCTTAAGAGAAACAGATACGCAGTATTTT. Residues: CASSLRETDTQYF.

The CDR3 bases are TGTGCCAGTAGTCCAGGATCAGAGGGTCAGCCCCAGCATTTT. The encoded protein is CASSPGSEGQPQHF. The rearrangement uses TRBV19 and TRBJ1-5; D ambiguous. V was shortened by 5 bases and J by 6 bases, with 14 bases between the two germline ends. CDR3 length equals 14 residues. Germline V gives CDR1 LNHDA, CDR2 SQIVND (reference sequence). Drawing the rest from reference TRBV19 and TRBJ1-5, the complete variable domain is DGGITQSPKYLFRKEGQNVTLSCEQNLNHDAMYWYRQDPGQGLRLIYYSQIVNDFQKGDIAEGYSVSREKKESFPLTVTSAQKNPTAFYLCASSPGSEGQPQHFGDGTRLSIL.

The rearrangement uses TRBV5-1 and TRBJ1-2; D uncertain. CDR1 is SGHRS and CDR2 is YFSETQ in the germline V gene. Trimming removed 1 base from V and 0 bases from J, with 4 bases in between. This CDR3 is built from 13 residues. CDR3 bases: TGCGCCAGCAGCTTGACATCTAACTATGGCTACACCTTC. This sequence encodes CASSLTSNYGYTF. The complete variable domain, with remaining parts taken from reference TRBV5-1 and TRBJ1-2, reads KAGVTQTPRYLIKTRGQQVTLSCSPISGHRSVSWYQQTPGQGLQFLFEYFSETQRNKGNFPGRFSGRQFSNSRSEMNVSTLELGDSALYLCASSLTSNYGYTFGSGTRLTVV.

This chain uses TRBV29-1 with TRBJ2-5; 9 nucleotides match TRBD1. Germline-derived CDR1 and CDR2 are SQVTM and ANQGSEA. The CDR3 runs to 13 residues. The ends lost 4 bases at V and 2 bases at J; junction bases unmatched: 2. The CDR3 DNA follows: TGCAGCGTTGCCGACAGGGGGCAAGAGACCCAGTACTTC. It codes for CSVADRGQETQYF.

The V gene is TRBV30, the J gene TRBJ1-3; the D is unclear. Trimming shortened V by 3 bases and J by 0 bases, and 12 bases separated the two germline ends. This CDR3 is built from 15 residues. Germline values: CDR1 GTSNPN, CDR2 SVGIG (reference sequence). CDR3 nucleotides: TGTGCCTGGAGCCCAAGCGGGTTCTCTGGAAACACCATATATTTT. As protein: CAWSPSGFSGNTIYF.

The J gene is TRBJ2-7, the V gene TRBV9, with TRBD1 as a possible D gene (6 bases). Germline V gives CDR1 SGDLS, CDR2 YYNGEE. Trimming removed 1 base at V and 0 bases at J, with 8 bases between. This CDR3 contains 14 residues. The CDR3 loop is CASSVTGSSYEQYF. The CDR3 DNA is TGTGCCAGCAGCGTAACAGGGAGCTCCTACGAGCAGTACTTC.

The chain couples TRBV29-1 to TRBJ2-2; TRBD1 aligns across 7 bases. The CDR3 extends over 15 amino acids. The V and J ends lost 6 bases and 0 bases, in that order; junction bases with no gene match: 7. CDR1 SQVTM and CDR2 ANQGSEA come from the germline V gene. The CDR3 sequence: CSVGDRLSNTGELFF. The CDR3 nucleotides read TGCAGCGTAGGGGACAGACTATCGAACACCGGGGAGCTGTTTTTT.

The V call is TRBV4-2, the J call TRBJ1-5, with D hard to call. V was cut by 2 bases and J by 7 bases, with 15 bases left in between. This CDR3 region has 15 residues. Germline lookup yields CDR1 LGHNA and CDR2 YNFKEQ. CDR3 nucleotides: TGTGCCAGCAGCCAAAGTGTTGGCGGGAGACAGCCCCAGCATTTT. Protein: CASSQSVGGRQPQHF.

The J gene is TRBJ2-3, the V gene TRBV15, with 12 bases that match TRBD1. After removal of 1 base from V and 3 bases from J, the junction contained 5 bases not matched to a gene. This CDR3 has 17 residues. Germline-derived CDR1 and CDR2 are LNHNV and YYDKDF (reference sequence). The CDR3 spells CATSRGRDRGHTDTQYF. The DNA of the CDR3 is TGTGCCACCAGCAGAGGAAGGGACAGGGGGCATACAGATACGCAGTATTTT.